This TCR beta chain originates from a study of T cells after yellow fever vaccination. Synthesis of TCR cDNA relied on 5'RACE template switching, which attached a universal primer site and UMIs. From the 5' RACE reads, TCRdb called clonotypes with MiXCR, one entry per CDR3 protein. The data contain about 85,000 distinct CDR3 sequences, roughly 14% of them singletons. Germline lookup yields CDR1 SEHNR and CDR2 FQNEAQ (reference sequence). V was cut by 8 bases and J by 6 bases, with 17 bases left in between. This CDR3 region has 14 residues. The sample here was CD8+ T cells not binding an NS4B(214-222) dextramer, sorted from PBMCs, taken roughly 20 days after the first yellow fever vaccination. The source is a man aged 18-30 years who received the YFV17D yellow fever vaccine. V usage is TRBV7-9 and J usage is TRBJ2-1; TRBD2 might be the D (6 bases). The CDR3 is CASPDGGDPNEQFF. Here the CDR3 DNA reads TGTGCCAGCCCGGACGGGGGAGACCCCAATGAGCAGTTCTTC.